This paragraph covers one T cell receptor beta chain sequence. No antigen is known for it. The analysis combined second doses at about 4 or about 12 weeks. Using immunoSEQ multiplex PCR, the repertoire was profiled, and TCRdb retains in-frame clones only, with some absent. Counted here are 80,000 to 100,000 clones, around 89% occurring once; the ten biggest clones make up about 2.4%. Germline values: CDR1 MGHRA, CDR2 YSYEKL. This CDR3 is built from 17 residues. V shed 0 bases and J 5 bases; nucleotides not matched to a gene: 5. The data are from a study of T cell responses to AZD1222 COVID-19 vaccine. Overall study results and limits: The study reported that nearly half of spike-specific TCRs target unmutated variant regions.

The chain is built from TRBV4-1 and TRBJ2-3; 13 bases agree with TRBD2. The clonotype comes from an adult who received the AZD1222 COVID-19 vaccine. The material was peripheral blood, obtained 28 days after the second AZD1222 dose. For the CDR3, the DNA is TGCGCCAGCAGCCAAGAAGGTCGGACTAGCGGGAGAGATACGCAGTATTTT. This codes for CASSQEGRTSGRDTQYF.